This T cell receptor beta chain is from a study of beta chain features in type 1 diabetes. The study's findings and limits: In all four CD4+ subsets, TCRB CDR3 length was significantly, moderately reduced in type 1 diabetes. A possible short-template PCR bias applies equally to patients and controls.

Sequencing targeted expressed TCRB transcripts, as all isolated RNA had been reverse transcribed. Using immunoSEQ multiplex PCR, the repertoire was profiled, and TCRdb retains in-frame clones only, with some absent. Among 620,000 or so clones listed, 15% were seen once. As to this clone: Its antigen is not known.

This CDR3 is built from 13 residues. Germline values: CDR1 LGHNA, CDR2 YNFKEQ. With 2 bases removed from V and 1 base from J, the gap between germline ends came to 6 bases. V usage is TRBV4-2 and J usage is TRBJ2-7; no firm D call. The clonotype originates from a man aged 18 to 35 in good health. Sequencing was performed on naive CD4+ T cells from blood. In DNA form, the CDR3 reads TGTGCCAGCAGCCAATCCCCGTCCTACGAGCAGTACTTC. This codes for CASSQSPSYEQYF.